This T cell receptor (beta chain) was documented in a study of T cell changes during pregnancy in multiple sclerosis. Germline-derived CDR1 and CDR2 are GTSNPN and SVGIG (reference sequence). V was cut by 0 bases and J by 10 bases, with 12 bases left in between. This CDR3 has 13 amino acids. TCRdb's copy holds only in-frame clones and misses some; the assay was immunoSEQ multiplex PCR. The table lists 58,000 or so clones, less than 90% of them singletons. The chain recombines TRBV30 with TRBJ1-4; tentative D call: TRBD1 (6 bases). This clonotype originated in a female donor with multiple sclerosis, enrolled in a pregnancy study. The sample consisted of CD4+ T cells from peripheral blood mononuclear cells, taken in the third trimester of pregnancy. The CDR3: CAWSVGGRGKLFF. DNA for the CDR3: TGTGCCTGGAGTGTAGGGGGAAGGGGAAAACTGTTTTTT.